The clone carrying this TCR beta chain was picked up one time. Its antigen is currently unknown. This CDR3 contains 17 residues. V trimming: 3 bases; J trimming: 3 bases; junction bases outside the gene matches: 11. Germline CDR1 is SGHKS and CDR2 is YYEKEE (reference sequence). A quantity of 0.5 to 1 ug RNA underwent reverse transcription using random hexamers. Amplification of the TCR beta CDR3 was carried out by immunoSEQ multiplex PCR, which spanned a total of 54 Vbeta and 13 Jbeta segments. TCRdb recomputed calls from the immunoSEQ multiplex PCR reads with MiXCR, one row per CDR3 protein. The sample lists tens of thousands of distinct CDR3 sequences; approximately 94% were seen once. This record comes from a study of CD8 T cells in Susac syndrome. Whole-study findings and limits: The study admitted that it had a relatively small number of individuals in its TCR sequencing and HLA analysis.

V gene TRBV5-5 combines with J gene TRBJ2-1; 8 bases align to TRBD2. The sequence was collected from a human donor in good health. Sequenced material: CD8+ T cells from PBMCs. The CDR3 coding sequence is TGTGCCAGCAGCTGGCCAAGAGCGGGAGAAGACTACAATGAGCAGTTCTTC. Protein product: CASSWPRAGEDYNEQFF. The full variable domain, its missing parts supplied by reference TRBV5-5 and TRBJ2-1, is DAGVTQSPTHLIKTRGQQVTLRCSPISGHKSVSWYQQVLGQGPQFIFQYYEKEERGRGNFPDRFSARQFPNYSSELNVNALLLGDSALYLCASSWPRAGEDYNEQFFGPGTRLTVL.